The clone carrying this T cell receptor (beta chain) was counted between two and nine times. Its antigen is still unknown. This specimen comes from a study of identical twins. CDR1 SGHTA and CDR2 FQGNSA come from the germline V gene. CDR3 length equals 17 residues. Trimming took off 2 bases at V and 0 bases at J, with 13 bases between the two ends. TCRdb passed the 5' RACE reads through MiXCR, listing each CDR3 protein once. Among about 530,000 distinct CDR3 sequences listed, 12% to 15% were seen once. The study's findings and limits: The conclusions drew on cross-sectional statistical analysis instead of tracking the same donors.

These records were also assigned to another study, of yellow fever vaccine responses in identical twins.

The source is a woman aged 18-29 years in good health. The chain is built from TRBV7-2 and TRBJ2-2; no clear D. The material sequenced was CD4+ T cells sorted from blood. CDR3 residues: CASSLYNFLSNTGELFF. In DNA, the CDR3 is TGTGCCAGCAGCTTATACAACTTTTTATCGAACACCGGGGAGCTGTTTTTT.